The clone carrying this T cell receptor beta chain has just one count. The target antigen is unknown. The germline V gene encodes CDR1 MNHEY and CDR2 SVGEGT. V was pared by 6 bases and J by 6 bases, with 18 bases between. CDR3 size: 14 residues. Amplified TCR beta CDR3 regions came from RNA transcripts. Using the HTBI primer set, a first-round RT-PCR was run on the TCR CDR3. One entry per CDR3 protein results from TCRdb running MiXCR on the multiplex PCR reads. Altogether about 640,000 distinct CDR3 sequences are present, 20% to 25% being singletons, with the ten largest covering more than 30%. The data stem from a study of T cells in Graves' hyperthyroidism and ophthalmopathy. Whole-study findings and limits: The model identified upcoming ophthalmopathy a median approximately seven months ahead of onset.

The chain employs TRBV6-2 or TRBV6-3 and TRBJ2-7; D not certain. The sequenced material came from blood. This clonotype originated in a young man with Graves' ophthalmopathy. The CDR3: CASSPGDWVGEQYF. In DNA form, the CDR3 reads TGTGCCAGCAGCCCTGGAGACTGGGTGGGCGAGCAGTACTTC.